The sequence of this TCR beta chain was determined in a study of T-cell memory formation after mild COVID-19. The overall study: Among the donors, TCR clusters were largely specific to each donor.

The V gene's germline CDR1 is MDHEN and CDR2 SYDVKM. V lost 3 bases, J lost 9 bases, and 27 bases lay in between. The CDR3 runs to 19 residues. This clonotype has just a few counts. Its antigen remains unknown. Broader study findings: Contracting clones, day 15 to 85, had balanced CD4/CD8, and later expanders favored CD4+. What remained unconfirmed was the SARS-CoV-2 specificity of second-wave clones peaking on day 37.

Constant-segment primers were used for 5'RACE, and the resulting TCR alpha and TCR beta cDNA libraries carried sample barcodes and UMIs. One entry per CDR3 protein, called by TCRdb with MiXCR from the 5' RACE reads. The sample includes 550,000 to 700,000 distinct CDR3 sequences, roughly 18% of them seen just once. Sequenced material: PBMCs or a T cell subset sorted from them (not recorded which). This receptor was identified in an adult woman who had mild COVID-19 (a few samples of this study predate the infection). Cell type and time point are not known. This rearrangement joins TRBV28 to TRBJ1-6, with D possibly TRBD1 on 6 matching bases. For the CDR3, the DNA is TGTGCCAGCAGTTTGTTCTCATCTTGGGAGAGGGAAGGGGGTTCACCCCTCCACTTT. Encoded protein: CASSLFSSWEREGGSPLHF.